This T cell receptor beta chain was sequenced during a study of T-cell reconstitution after alpha-beta-depleted transplantation in children. Findings and caveats of the study: Alpha-beta T cells present about two months after transplant were reported to originate from several hundred expanded graft clones.

Unique molecular identifiers tagged the TCRbeta library. A single record per CDR3 protein comes from TCRdb applying MiXCR to the PCR reads. The sample consists of about 870,000 distinct CDR3 sequences, 16% of them appearing once. This clonotype was seen only a few times. Its antigen is not known. CDR3 length: 14 residues. Germline-derived CDR1 and CDR2 are MNHEY and SMNVEV (reference sequence). Deletions cut 0 bases from V and 12 bases from J, with 15 bases between. The TCR comes from a male patient younger than 18 who had a stem cell transplant for acute lymphoblastic leukemia, so the T cells may come from the graft donor. Sample: PBMCs, mostly from graft donor cells, taken 360 days after TCRalphabeta/CD19-depleted stem cell transplant. This chain joins TRBV27 and TRBJ1-5, with D possibly matching TRBD1 (5 bases). CDR3 sequence: CASSLSGELALQHF. The CDR3 DNA follows: TGTGCCAGCAGTTTATCGGGGGAGTTGGCCCTCCAGCATTTT.